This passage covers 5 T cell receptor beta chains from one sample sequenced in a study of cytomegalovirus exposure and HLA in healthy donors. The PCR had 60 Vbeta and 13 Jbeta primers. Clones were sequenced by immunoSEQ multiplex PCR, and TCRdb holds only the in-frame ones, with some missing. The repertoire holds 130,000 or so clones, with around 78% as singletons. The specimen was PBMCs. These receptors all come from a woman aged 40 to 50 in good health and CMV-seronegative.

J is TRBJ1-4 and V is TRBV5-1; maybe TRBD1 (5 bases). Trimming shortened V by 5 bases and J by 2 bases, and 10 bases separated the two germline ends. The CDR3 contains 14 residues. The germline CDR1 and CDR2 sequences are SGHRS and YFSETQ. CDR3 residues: CASSEKGTNEKLFF. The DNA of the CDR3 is TGCGCCAGCAGTGAGAAGGGGACTAATGAAAAACTGTTTTTT.

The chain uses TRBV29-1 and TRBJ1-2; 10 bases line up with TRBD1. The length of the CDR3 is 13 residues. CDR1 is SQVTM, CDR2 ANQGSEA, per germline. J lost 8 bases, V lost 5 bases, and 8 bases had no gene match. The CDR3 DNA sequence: TGCAGCGTTTCCGGGACAGGGGTGGGAGGCTACACCTTC. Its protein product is CSVSGTGVGGYTF.

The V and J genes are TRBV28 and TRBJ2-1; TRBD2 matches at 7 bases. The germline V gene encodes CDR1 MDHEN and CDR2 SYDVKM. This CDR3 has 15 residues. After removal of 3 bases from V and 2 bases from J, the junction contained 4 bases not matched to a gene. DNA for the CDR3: TGTGCCAGCAGTTTTGTAGCGGGTACCTACAATGAGCAGTTCTTC. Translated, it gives CASSFVAGTYNEQFF.

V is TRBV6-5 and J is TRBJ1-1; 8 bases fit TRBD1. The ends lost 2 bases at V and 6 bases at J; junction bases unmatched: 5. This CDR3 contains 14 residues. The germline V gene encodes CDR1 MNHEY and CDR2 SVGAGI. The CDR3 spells CASSYPGTGPEAFF. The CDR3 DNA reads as TGTGCCAGCAGTTACCCGGGGACAGGCCCTGAAGCTTTCTTT.

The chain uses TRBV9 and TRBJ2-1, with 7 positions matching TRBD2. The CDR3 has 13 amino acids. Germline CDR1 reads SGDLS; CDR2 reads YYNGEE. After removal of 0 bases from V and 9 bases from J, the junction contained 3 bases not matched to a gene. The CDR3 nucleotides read TGTGCCAGCAGCGTAGCTACGGGGGGTGAGCAGTTCTTC. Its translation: CASSVATGGEQFF.